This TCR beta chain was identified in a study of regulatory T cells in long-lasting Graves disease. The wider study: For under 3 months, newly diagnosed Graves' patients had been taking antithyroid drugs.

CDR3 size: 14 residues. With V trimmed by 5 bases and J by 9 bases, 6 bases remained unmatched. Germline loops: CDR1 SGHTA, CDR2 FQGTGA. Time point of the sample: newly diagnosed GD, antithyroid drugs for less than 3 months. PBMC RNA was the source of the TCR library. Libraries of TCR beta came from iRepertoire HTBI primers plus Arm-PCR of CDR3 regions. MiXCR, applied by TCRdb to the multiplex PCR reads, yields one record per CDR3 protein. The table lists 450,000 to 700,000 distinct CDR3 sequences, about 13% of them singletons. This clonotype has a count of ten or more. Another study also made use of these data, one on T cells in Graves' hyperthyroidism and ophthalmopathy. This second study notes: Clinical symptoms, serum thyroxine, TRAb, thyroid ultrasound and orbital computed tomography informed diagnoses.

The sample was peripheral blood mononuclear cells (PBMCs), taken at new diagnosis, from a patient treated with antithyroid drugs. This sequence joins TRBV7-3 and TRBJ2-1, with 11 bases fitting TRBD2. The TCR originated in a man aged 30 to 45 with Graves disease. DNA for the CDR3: TGTGCCAGCAGCCCAGGGACTAGCGGCTCTGAGCAGTTCTTC. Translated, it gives CASSPGTSGSEQFF.